This T cell receptor beta chain was captured by sequencing in a study of blood T cell repertoires in COVID-19. Study summary: Collection of acute and convalescent COVID-19 samples took place in the United States, Italy and Spain. The analysed material was cDNA or gDNA that came from T cells, B-cell-depleted T cells, or PBMCs.

TCRdb's copy holds only in-frame clones and misses some; the assay was immunoSEQ multiplex PCR. This table has 60,000 to 85,000 clones, 70% to 90% appearing once. This CDR3 has 11 residues. V was clipped by 8 bases and J by 4 bases, with 8 bases between them. This TCR came from a man aged 60-69 years with COVID-19, enrolled during active disease. The sample taken for sequencing was peripheral blood. J is TRBJ1-2 and V is TRBV12-3 or TRBV12-4; no clear D. DNA of the CDR3: TGTGCCAGCTCAACGGGCTATGGCTACACCTTC. As protein: CASSTGYGYTF.